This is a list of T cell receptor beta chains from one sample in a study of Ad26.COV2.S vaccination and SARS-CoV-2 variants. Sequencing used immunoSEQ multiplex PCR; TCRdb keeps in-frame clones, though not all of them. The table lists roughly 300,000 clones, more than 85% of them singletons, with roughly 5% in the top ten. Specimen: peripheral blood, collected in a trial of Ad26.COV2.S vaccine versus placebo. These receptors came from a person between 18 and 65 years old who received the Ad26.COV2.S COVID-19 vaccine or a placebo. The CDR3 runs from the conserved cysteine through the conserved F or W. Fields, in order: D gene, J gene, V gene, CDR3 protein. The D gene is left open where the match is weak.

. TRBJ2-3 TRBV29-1 CSVEGTSTDTQYF
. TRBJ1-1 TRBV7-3 CASSLQQNTEAFF
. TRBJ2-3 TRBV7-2 CASSLLHLVHTDTQYF
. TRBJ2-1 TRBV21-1 CASSKLRTSLYEQFF
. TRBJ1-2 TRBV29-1 CSVELGYGYTF
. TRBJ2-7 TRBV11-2 CASSLDGQGSYEQYF
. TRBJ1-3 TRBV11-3 CASSLAGDSGNTIYF
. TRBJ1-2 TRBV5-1 CASRVGESPAFNYGYTF
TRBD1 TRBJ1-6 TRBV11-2 CASSPRGTDSNSPLHF
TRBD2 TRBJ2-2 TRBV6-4 CASSDSPLAGYGELFF
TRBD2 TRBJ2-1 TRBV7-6 CASSLASGASSYNEQFF
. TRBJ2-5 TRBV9 CASSVSPIVNQETQYF
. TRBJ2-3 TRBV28 CASSASGSGTDTQYF
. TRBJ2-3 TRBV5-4 CASSFGGVSTDTQYF
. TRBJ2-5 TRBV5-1 CASSPSGFQETQYF
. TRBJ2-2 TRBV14 CASRGIANTGELFF
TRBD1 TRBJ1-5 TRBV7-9 CASSMGQVNQPQHF
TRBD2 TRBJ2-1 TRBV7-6 CASSLEGVLAGENNEQFF
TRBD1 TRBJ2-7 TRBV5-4 CASSTTQTGVSYEQYF
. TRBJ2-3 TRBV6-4 CASSQRRGHTDTQYF
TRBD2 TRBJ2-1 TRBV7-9 CASSPQTSGGYNEQFF
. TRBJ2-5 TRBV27 CASSFLGTQYF
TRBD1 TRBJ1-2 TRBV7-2 CASSFPGTGMAGYTF
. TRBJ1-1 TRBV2 CASSEALQSAGAFF
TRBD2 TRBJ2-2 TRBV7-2 CASSLVVLAATGELFF
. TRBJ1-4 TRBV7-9 CASSLNEKLFF
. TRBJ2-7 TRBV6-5 CASRELGVFRDEQYF
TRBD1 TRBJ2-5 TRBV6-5 CASSPGTGGRETQYF
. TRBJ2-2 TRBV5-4 CASSHRSLLNTGELFF
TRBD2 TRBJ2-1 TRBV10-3 CAISDPTSGSRNEQFF
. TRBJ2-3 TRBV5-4 CASSPSGTLTDTQYF
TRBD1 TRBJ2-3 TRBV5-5 CASSLGVSRTQAGGTQYF
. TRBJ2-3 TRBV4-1 CASSPGTFPSTDTQYF
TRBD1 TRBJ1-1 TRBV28 CASSLTGTGAEAFF
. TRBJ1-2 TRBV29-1 CSVVSLPTNYGYTF
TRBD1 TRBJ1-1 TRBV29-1 CSVGGQGVTEAFF
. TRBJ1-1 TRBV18 CASSPGREGAEAFF
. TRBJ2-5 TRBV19 CASSISRDQETQYF
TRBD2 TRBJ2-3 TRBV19 CASSASGSSTDTQYF
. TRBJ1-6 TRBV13 CASSLGYSPLHF
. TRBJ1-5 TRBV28 CASIPKLGQIRNQPQHF
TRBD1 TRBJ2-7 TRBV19 CASSPQGQQKQYF